The 14 T cell receptor beta chains in this list originate from one sample, sequenced in a study of T cells after posttransplantation cyclophosphamide. A marrow graft followed busulfan-fludarabine conditioning, with cyclophosphamide on days +3 and +4. The method was immunoSEQ multiplex PCR; TCRdb's version includes in-frame clones alone and lacks a portion of them. The sample includes about 7,800 clones, more than 75% of them seen just once. The sample here was PBMCs, taken after allogeneic stem cell transplant with posttransplant cyclophosphamide. These receptors originate from a female patient in her thirties or forties who received an allogeneic stem cell transplant from an unrelated donor, was CMV-positive, and had no GVHD. The graft donor may account for some of the T cells.

The gene calls are TRBV19 and TRBJ2-1; 10 bases are shared with TRBD1. The germline gives CDR1 LNHDA, CDR2 SQIVND (reference sequence). This CDR3 comprises 17 residues. The J segment lost 6 bases and the V segment lost 1 base, leaving 9 bases of the junction unmatched. The CDR3 coding sequence is TGTGCCAGTAGTATAGGGCCACCGGGACAGGGGTTCAATGAGCAGTTCTTC. Translating it yields CASSIGPPGQGFNEQFF.

Comment on this clone: Other nucleotide sequences in the sample specify the same CDR3. CDR3 loop: CASSVLGGSYNEQFF. In nucleotides, the CDR3 is TGTGCCAGCAGCGTACTCGGGGGTTCCTACAATGAGCAGTTCTTC. The chain combines TRBV9 with TRBJ2-1; possible D gene TRBD2, 6 bases. The ends were cut back, 1 base at V and 1 base at J, with 9 bases in the middle. CDR1 is SGDLS and CDR2 is YYNGEE in the germline V gene. CDR3 size: 15 residues.

The genes are TRBV7-9 and TRBJ2-7; D possibly corresponds to TRBD2 (6 bases). Trimming left V 8 bases short and J 7 bases short, with 21 bases between. Looked up from germline, CDR1 is SEHNR and CDR2 is FQNEAQ (reference sequence). The CDR3 totals 14 residues. DNA for the CDR3: TGTGCCAGCGGCACCGACAGCTCTGGGAGGGAGCAGTACTTC. It yields the protein CASGTDSSGREQYF.

The J gene is TRBJ2-5, the V gene TRBV2; TRBD2 agrees at 15 bases. This CDR3 is built from 18 residues. The ends lost 1 base at V and 2 bases at J; junction bases unmatched: 5. Germline CDR1 reads SNHLY; CDR2 reads FYNNEI. DNA for the CDR3: TGTGCCAGCAGTGAAGTTTTCGGGACTAGCGGGGGGCAAGAGACCCAGTACTTC. It translates to CASSEVFGTSGGQETQYF.

This chain joins TRBV4-1 and TRBJ2-7; tentatively, D is TRBD2 (5 bases). The V and J ends lost 4 bases and 4 bases respectively, with 14 bases between them. CDR1 MGHRA and CDR2 YSYEKL come from the germline V gene. The CDR3 has 14 amino acids. The CDR3 sequence: CASSPDGVGYEQYF. The DNA for the CDR3 is TGCGCCAGCAGCCCGGACGGGGTAGGGTACGAGCAGTACTTC.

J is TRBJ1-5 and V is TRBV13, with D possibly TRBD1 on 5 matching bases. CDR3 length equals 13 residues. Trimming shortened V by 3 bases and J by 5 bases, and 8 bases separated the two germline ends. Looked up from germline, CDR1 is PRHDT and CDR2 is FYEKMQ (reference sequence). CDR3 DNA sequence: TGTGCCAGCAGCTTCCAGGGCCATCAGCCCCAGCATTTT. This gives the protein CASSFQGHQPQHF.

The chain uses TRBV7-2 and TRBJ2-7; the D is unclear. Per the germline V gene, CDR1 is SGHTA and CDR2 is FQGNSA. CDR3 length: 11 amino acids. The V end was cut by 5 bases, the J end by 5 bases, with 7 bases between. As DNA, the CDR3 is TGTGCCAGCAGCCCAACGGACGAGCAGTACTTC. As protein: CASSPTDEQYF. Supplemented by reference TRBV7-2 and TRBJ2-7, the full variable domain reads GAGVSQSPSNKVTEKGKDVELRCDPISGHTALYWYRQSLGQGLEFLIYFQGNSAPDKSGLPSDRFSAERTGGSVSTLTIQRTQQEDSAVYLCASSPTDEQYFGPGTRLTVT.

V is TRBV9 and J is TRBJ1-6; D unresolved. Germline V gene sequence: CDR1 SGDLS, CDR2 YYNGEE. The V and J ends lost 1 base and 6 bases respectively, with 8 bases between them. The CDR3 has 14 residues. The CDR3 DNA reads as TGTGCCAGCAGCGTATTGGAGCTTAATTCACCCCTCCACTTT. It encodes CASSVLELNSPLHF.

The V gene is TRBV29-1, the J gene TRBJ2-7, with 10 positions matching TRBD1. The CDR3 extends over 14 amino acids. Germline loops: CDR1 SQVTM, CDR2 ANQGSEA. The V gene end was trimmed by 7 bases and the J gene end by 3 bases; junction bases not matched to a gene: 9. The CDR3, as DNA: TGCAGCGGGCTGAAGACAGGGGGCATCTACGAGCAGTACTTC. Translation: CSGLKTGGIYEQYF.

The gene calls are TRBV7-9 and TRBJ2-1; D not certain. The CDR3 is 14 residues long. The V end lost 1 base, the J end lost 5 bases, and 9 bases lay between the germline ends. Germline V gene lookup returns CDR1 SEHNR and CDR2 FQNEAQ (reference sequence). This CDR3 is CASSLGADNNEQFF. The CDR3 coding sequence is TGTGCCAGCAGCTTAGGTGCAGATAACAATGAGCAGTTCTTC.

V and J are TRBV7-2 and TRBJ2-2; 7 nucleotides line up with TRBD1. The CDR3 runs 15 residues. The junction had 9 bases not matched to a gene; V was cut back by 5 bases and J by 6 bases. Germline V lookup: CDR1 SGHTA, CDR2 FQGNSA. CDR3 amino acids: CASSPPGQFSGELFF. The CDR3 region has the DNA TGTGCCAGCAGCCCCCCGGGACAGTTCTCCGGGGAGCTGTTTTTT.

This chain joins TRBV5-1 and TRBJ1-1; D call uncertain. Germline CDR1 SGHRS, CDR2 YFSETQ. The CDR3 has 15 amino acids. The V and J ends lost 3 bases and 1 base respectively, with 13 bases between them. This chain's CDR3 is CASSSLVNPNTEAFF. Written as DNA, the CDR3 is TGCGCCAGCAGCTCCCTAGTAAACCCGAACACTGAAGCTTTCTTT.

The rearrangement links TRBV6-1 to TRBJ2-5; TRBD1 agrees at 7 bases. Germline V CDR1 and CDR2: MNHNS, SASEGT. This CDR3 region has 14 residues. V gave up 5 bases and J gave up 5 bases; unmatched junction bases: 8. CDR3 nucleotides: TGTGCCAGCAGTCCACACAGGGGTGTGGAGACCCAGTACTTC. Protein product: CASSPHRGVETQYF.

V gene TRBV14 combines with J gene TRBJ2-6, with 13 bases aligning to TRBD2. V gave up 2 bases and J gave up 0 bases; unmatched junction bases: 7. The germline V gene has CDR1 SGHDN and CDR2 FVKESK. This CDR3 contains 20 residues. This CDR3 reads CASSQTRLAGGLSGANVLTF. CDR3 coding DNA: TGTGCCAGCAGCCAAACCCGACTAGCGGGGGGTCTCTCTGGGGCCAACGTCCTGACTTTC. Variable domain in full (rest from reference TRBV14 and TRBJ2-6): EAGVTQFPSHSVIEKGQTVTLRCDPISGHDNLYWYRRVMGKEIKFLLHFVKESKQDESGMPNNRFLAERTGGTYSTLKVQPAELEDSGVYFCASSQTRLAGGLSGANVLTFGAGSRLTVL.